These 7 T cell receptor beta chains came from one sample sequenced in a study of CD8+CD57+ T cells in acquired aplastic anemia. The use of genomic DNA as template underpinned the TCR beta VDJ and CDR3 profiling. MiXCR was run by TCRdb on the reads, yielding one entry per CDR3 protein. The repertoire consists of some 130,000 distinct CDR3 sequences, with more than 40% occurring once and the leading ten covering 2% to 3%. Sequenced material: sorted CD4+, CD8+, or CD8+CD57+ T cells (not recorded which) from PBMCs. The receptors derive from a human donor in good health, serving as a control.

The CDR3 region has the DNA TGCAGTGCAACCACCCGCGCGGGGGCCACCACAGATACGCAGTATTTT. Encoded protein: CSATTRAGATTDTQYF. The chain recombines TRBV20-1 with TRBJ2-3, with D possibly TRBD2 on 7 matching bases. The length of the CDR3 is 16 residues. Trimming left V 6 bases short and J 2 bases short, with 21 bases between. Germline CDR1 and CDR2: DFQATT and SNEGSKA (reference sequence).

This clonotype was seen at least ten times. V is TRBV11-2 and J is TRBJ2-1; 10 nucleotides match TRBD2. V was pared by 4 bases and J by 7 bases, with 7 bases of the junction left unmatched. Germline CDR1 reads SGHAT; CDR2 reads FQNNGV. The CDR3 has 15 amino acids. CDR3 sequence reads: CASSSRLAGGNEQFF. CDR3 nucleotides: TGTGCCAGCAGCTCCCGTTTAGCGGGGGGAAATGAGCAGTTCTTC.

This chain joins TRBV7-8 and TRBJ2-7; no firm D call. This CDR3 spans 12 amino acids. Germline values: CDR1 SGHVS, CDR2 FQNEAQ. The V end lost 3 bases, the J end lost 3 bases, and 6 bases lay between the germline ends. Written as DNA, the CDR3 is TGTGCCAGCAGCTTCGTCCTCTACGAGCAGTACTTC. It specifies CASSFVLYEQYF.

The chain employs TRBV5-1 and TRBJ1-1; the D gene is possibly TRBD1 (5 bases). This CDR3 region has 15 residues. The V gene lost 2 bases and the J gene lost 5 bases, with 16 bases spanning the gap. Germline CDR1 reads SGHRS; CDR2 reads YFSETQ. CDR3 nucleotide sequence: TGCGCCAGCAGCTTCGGAGGGTCGGGACGAACTGAAGCTTTCTTT. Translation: CASSFGGSGRTEAFF.

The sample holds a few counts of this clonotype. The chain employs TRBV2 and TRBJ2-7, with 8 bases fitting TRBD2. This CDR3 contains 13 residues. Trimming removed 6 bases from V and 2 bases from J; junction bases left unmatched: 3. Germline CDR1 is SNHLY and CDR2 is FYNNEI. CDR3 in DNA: TGTGCCAGCAGGACGGGACTAGCCTACGAGCAGTACTTC. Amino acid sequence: CASRTGLAYEQYF.

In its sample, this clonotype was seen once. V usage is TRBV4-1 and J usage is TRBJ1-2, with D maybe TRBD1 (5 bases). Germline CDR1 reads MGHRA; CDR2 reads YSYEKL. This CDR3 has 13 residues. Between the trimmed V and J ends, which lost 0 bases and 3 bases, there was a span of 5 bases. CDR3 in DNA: TGCGCCAGCAGCCAAGAGGGGCACTATGGCTACACCTTC. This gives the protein CASSQEGHYGYTF.

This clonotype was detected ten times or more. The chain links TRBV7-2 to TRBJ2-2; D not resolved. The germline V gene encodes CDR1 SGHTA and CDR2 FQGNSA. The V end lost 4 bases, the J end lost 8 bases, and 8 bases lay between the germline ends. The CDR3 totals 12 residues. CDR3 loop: CASSSFGGELFF. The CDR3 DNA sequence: TGTGCCAGCAGCTCTTTTGGTGGGGAGCTGTTTTTT.